What follows are 10 T cell receptor beta chains derived from one specimen sequenced in a study of shared clonotypes between healthy human individuals. The data were produced by immunoSEQ multiplex PCR, yet TCRdb's version contains in-frame clones alone and is incomplete. Of roughly 2.2 million clones in the sample, 80% to 95% are singletons; the top ten hold about 0.41%. The sequenced sample was naive CD4+ T cells from PBMCs. Sample subset: CD45RA+ positively selected. These receptors were collected from a man aged 18 to 30 in good health. Some clones in this sample may be carry-over from other donors' samples.

The CDR3 DNA reads TGTGCCAGCAGCTTTAATGCTTACAATGAGCAGTTCTTC. Its translation: CASSFNAYNEQFF. V and J are TRBV7-6 and TRBJ2-1; D not certain. The CDR3 runs 13 residues. In germline, CDR1 is SGHVS, CDR2 FNYEAQ. Trimming removed 3 bases at V and 4 bases at J, with 7 bases between.

CDR3 nucleotides: TGTGCCAGCAGTTATTCCACAACCTACGAGCAGTACTTC. Residues: CASSYSTTYEQYF. The V and J genes are TRBV6-6 and TRBJ2-7; unclear D gene. V was clipped by 3 bases and J by 2 bases, with 8 bases between them. This CDR3 comprises 13 residues. The germline gives CDR1 MNHNY, CDR2 SVGAGI (reference sequence).

This chain uses TRBV2 with TRBJ2-1; D perhaps matches TRBD1 (6 bases). The CDR3 covers 17 residues. Germline V CDR1 and CDR2: SNHLY, FYNNEI. Deletions cut 6 bases from V and 4 bases from J, with 22 bases between. Here the CDR3 reads CASRGARGPIAYNEQFF. The CDR3 DNA reads as TGTGCCAGCAGAGGGGCCAGGGGCCCTATTGCATACAATGAGCAGTTCTTC.

This clone was counted once. V is TRBV10-3 and J is TRBJ2-7; TRBD1 agrees at 9 bases. This CDR3 region has 13 residues. V dropped 6 bases and J dropped 2; count of bases not matched to a gene: 2. CDR1 is ENHRY and CDR2 is SYGVKD in the germline V gene. The CDR3 DNA sequence: TGTGCCATCAGGGGGACAGGGACCTACGAGCAGTACTTC. Protein: CAIRGTGTYEQYF.

V usage is TRBV5-4 and J usage is TRBJ1-2; 7 bases agree with TRBD1. The CDR3 is 13 residues long. Germline-derived CDR1 and CDR2 are SGHNT and YYREEE (reference sequence). The junction had 3 bases not matched to a gene; V was cut back by 3 bases and J by 4 bases. In DNA, the CDR3 is TGTGCCAGCAGCTCACAGGGGACCTATGGCTACACCTTC. It translates to CASSSQGTYGYTF.

V gene TRBV19 combines with J gene TRBJ2-7; 8 bases agree with TRBD1. The length of the CDR3 is 13 residues. Germline-derived CDR1 and CDR2 are LNHDA and SQIVND (reference sequence). The junction had 7 bases not matched to a gene; V was cut back by 9 bases and J by 3 bases. CDR3 protein: CASTDRADYEQYF. In nucleotides, the CDR3 is TGTGCCAGCACGGACAGGGCGGACTACGAGCAGTACTTC.

The chain employs TRBV28 and TRBJ2-7; 9 bases agree with TRBD1. Trimming at V came to 6 bases and at J to 4 bases, leaving 10 bases not matched to a gene. From germline, CDR1 is MDHEN and CDR2 SYDVKM. This CDR3 has 15 amino acids. The CDR3 region has the DNA TGTGCCAGCAGATACCGAAGGACAGGGGTATACGAGCAGTACTTC. Translation gives CASRYRRTGVYEQYF. Full variable domain (remainder filled in from reference TRBV28 and TRBJ2-7): DVKVTQSSRYLVKRTGEKVFLECVQDMDHENMFWYRQDPGLGLRLIYFSYDVKMKEKGDIPEGYSVSREKKERFSLILESASTNQTSMYLCASRYRRTGVYEQYFGPGTRLTVT.

In regard to this clone: Other DNA sequences in this sample translate to the same CDR3. The genes are TRBV28 and TRBJ2-5, with 7 bases identical to TRBD2. CDR1 and CDR2 from the germline V gene are MDHEN and SYDVKM. This CDR3 region has 13 residues. The V and J ends lost 6 bases and 2 bases, in that order; junction bases with no gene match: 3. The CDR3 DNA sequence: TGTGCCAGCAGGAAGGGACTACAAGAGACCCAGTACTTC. This codes for CASRKGLQETQYF. Variable domain in full (rest from reference TRBV28 and TRBJ2-5): DVKVTQSSRYLVKRTGEKVFLECVQDMDHENMFWYRQDPGLGLRLIYFSYDVKMKEKGDIPEGYSVSREKKERFSLILESASTNQTSMYLCASRKGLQETQYFGPGTRLLVL.

The chain couples TRBV7-2 to TRBJ2-1; 7 positions match TRBD1. CDR3 length: 13 residues. The V gene's germline CDR1 is SGHTA and CDR2 FQGNSA. Unmatched junction bases numbered 2, after V lost 5 bases and J lost 4 bases. CDR3 loop: CASSKQGYNEQFF. CDR3 bases: TGTGCCAGCAGCAAACAGGGGTACAATGAGCAGTTCTTC. The full variable domain, its missing parts supplied by reference TRBV7-2 and TRBJ2-1, is GAGVSQSPSNKVTEKGKDVELRCDPISGHTALYWYRQSLGQGLEFLIYFQGNSAPDKSGLPSDRFSAERTGGSVSTLTIQRTQQEDSAVYLCASSKQGYNEQFFGPGTRLTVL.

The chain employs TRBV6-5 and TRBJ2-7, with TRBD1 as a possible D gene (5 bases). Germline values: CDR1 MNHEY, CDR2 SVGAGI. The CDR3 is 12 residues long. Between the trimmed V and J ends, which lost 10 bases and 5 bases, there was a span of 15 bases. In nucleotides, the CDR3 is TGTGCCACCCGAACAGGTTTCAACGAGCAGTACTTC. Translation gives CATRTGFNEQYF.